This TCR beta chain was captured by sequencing in a study of early T cells in non-severe SARS-CoV-2 infection. The table lists this clonotype with many counts. CDR3 length: 14 amino acids. The V and J ends lost 6 bases and 6 bases, in that order; junction bases with no gene match: 6. Looked up from germline, CDR1 is LNHDA and CDR2 is SQIVND (reference sequence). From the 5' RACE reads, TCRdb called clonotypes with MiXCR, one entry per CDR3 protein. The table has about 26,000 distinct CDR3 sequences, about 4.6% seen once. The chain joins TRBV19 to TRBJ2-2; 8 bases line up with TRBD1. The sample comprised whole blood. This TCR derives from an adult who was a healthcare worker with PCR-confirmed SARS-CoV-2 infection or an uninfected control (not recorded which). The CDR3 DNA sequence: TGTGCCAGTAGCAAGACAGGGGATGCCGGGGAGCTGTTTTTT. As protein: CASSKTGDAGELFF.